Each of the 20 T cell receptor beta chains below was sequenced from the same sample in a study of blood T cells in healthy people across ages. Primers used in a second PCR of about 6 to 12 cycles were a sample-barcoded 5' primer and a J-beta primer mix. Each CDR3 protein gets one entry after TCRdb re-called the 5' RACE reads with MiXCR. The sample has about 400,000 distinct CDR3 sequences, over 45% seen once. The sample was blood. The receptors shown here come from a man in his sixties in good health.

The sample holds a few counts of this clonotype. The chain recombines TRBV20-1 with TRBJ2-3, with 10 bases lining up with TRBD2. V dropped 1 base and J dropped 5; count of bases not matched to a gene: 3. The V gene's germline CDR1 is DFQATT and CDR2 SNEGSKA (reference sequence). The CDR3 loop spans 14 amino acids. CDR3 protein: CSARGGLAIDTQYF. CDR3 in DNA: TGCAGTGCTAGAGGGGGACTAGCGATAGATACGCAGTATTTT.

On this clonotype: A single base separates this from a much larger clone, so it may be a read error. The rearrangement uses TRBV20-1 and TRBJ2-1; TRBD1 matches 7 bases. In germline, CDR1 is DFQATT, CDR2 SNEGSKA (reference sequence). V lost 6 bases to trimming and J lost 13 bases; unmatched junction nucleotides: 12. This CDR3 is built from 12 residues. The CDR3 here is CSARTGQETQFF. CDR3 DNA: TGCAGTGCAAGGACAGGCCAAGAGACCCAGTTCTTC.

This chain uses TRBV6-5 with TRBJ2-7; D ambiguous. Germline lookup yields CDR1 MNHEY and CDR2 SVGAGI. The germline V and J ends were trimmed by 0 bases and 5 bases, with 2 bases remaining between them. CDR3 length: 11 amino acids. The CDR3 DNA reads TGTGCCAGCAGTTACTCGAACGAGCAGTACTTC. Protein product: CASSYSNEQYF.

The rearrangement uses TRBV7-9 and TRBJ2-7, with a weak D call TRBD2 (5 bases). The germline V gene encodes CDR1 SEHNR and CDR2 FQNEAQ (reference sequence). The CDR3 runs to 15 residues. Trimming stripped 5 bases from V and 12 bases from J, with 26 bases between. The CDR3, as DNA: TGTGCCAGCAGCCCCCCGGCCAGAAGTGGGGAGACCCGGTACTTC. This codes for CASSPPARSGETRYF.

Worth noting for this clonotype: One base away lies a much larger clone, so this may be a sequencing read error. The chain joins TRBV4-2 to TRBJ2-5, with D possibly being TRBD1 (6 bases). This CDR3 spans 12 amino acids. Trimming cost V 7 bases and J 5 bases, with 11 bases left between them. Germline CDR1 reads LGHNA; CDR2 reads YNFKEQ. CDR3 coding DNA: TGTGCCAGCATCCCTGACAGGGAGACCCAGTACTTC. This encodes CASIPDRETQYF.

V is TRBV2 and J is TRBJ1-1, with 8 bases matching TRBD1. Germline V gene sequence: CDR1 SNHLY, CDR2 FYNNEI. This CDR3 spans 15 amino acids. Unmatched junction bases numbered 14, after V lost 6 bases and J lost 8 bases. The CDR3 region has the DNA TGTGCCAGCAGACCCAGCCAGGGGGCCCTAACCGAAGCTTTCTTT. Amino acids: CASRPSQGALTEAFF.

This clonotype turned up a few times. The genes are TRBV27 and TRBJ2-7; 9 positions match TRBD1. Germline V gene data show CDR1 as MNHEY and CDR2 as SMNVEV (reference sequence). The CDR3 has 16 residues. V was clipped by 2 bases and J by 1 base; unmatched bases: 6. The CDR3, as DNA: TGTGCCAGCAGTTTACTCCGACAGGGGGGTTCCTACGAGCAGTACTTC. This codes for CASSLLRQGGSYEQYF.

This clonotype was counted between two and nine times. V is TRBV11-2 and J is TRBJ2-1, with 9 bases fitting TRBD1. Germline V gives CDR1 SGHAT, CDR2 FQNNGV. CDR3 length: 14 amino acids. J was trimmed by 12 bases and V by 3 bases; bases with no gene match: 9. The CDR3 nucleotides read TGTGCCAGCAGCTTGGGAACAGGGGGCGTCGGGCAGTTCTTC. This codes for CASSLGTGGVGQFF.

This clonotype has a handful of counts. A much larger clonotype is one base distant, so this may be a read error. The chain couples TRBV20-1 to TRBJ2-1; 14 nucleotides match TRBD2. Gene TRBJ2-7 matches the end of the DNA better, so the J call may be wrong. Germline V gene sequence: CDR1 DFQATT, CDR2 SNEGSKA (reference sequence). The CDR3 covers 15 residues. CDR3 sequence reads: CSARLAGGVYNEQYF. In DNA, the CDR3 is TGCAGTGCAAGACTAGCGGGAGGGGTCTACAATGAGCAGTACTTC.

The genes are TRBV3-1 and TRBJ1-4, with D possibly TRBD1 on 5 matching bases. The CDR3 covers 14 residues. V lost 2 bases, J lost 7 bases, and 11 bases lay in between. The V gene's germline CDR1 is LGHDT and CDR2 YNNKEL (reference sequence). The chain's CDR3 is CASSQLGGPEKLFF. CDR3 coding DNA: TGTGCCAGCAGCCAACTCGGGGGACCTGAAAAACTGTTTTTT. Full variable domain (rest looked up from reference TRBV3-1 and TRBJ1-4): DTAVSQTPKYLVTQMGNDKSIKCEQNLGHDTMYWYKQDSKKFLKIMFSYNNKELIINETVPNRFSPKSPDKAHLNLHINSLELGDSAVYFCASSQLGGPEKLFFGSGTQLSVL.

The gene calls are TRBV20-1 and TRBJ1-2; D perhaps matches TRBD1 (5 bases). V shed 3 bases and J shed 3 bases, with 8 bases lying between them. Germline assignment: CDR1 DFQATT and CDR2 SNEGSKA (reference sequence). The CDR3 is 12 residues long. CDR3 nucleotide sequence: TGCAGTGCTAGTGGGGGGGACTATGGCTACACCTTC. It encodes CSASGGDYGYTF.

This chain uses TRBV25-1 with TRBJ2-5, with 7 bases fitting TRBD1. CDR3 size: 13 residues. CDR1 and CDR2 (germline): MGHDK, SYGVNS. V shed 4 bases and J 11 bases; nucleotides not matched to a gene: 10. The CDR3 coding sequence is TGTGCCAGCAGTGTTTCAGGGGGTCACGGGCAGTACTTC. Translating it yields CASSVSGGHGQYF.

This chain uses TRBV2 with TRBJ2-7; D uncertain. Germline V gene sequence: CDR1 SNHLY, CDR2 FYNNEI. Trimming took off 5 bases at V and 2 bases at J, with 10 bases between the two ends. This CDR3 spans 13 amino acids. The CDR3 protein is CASSPRAPYEQYF. For the CDR3, the DNA is TGTGCCAGCAGTCCCCGGGCCCCCTACGAGCAGTACTTC.

This rearrangement joins TRBV7-2 to TRBJ1-1; the D is unclear. The CDR3 totals 15 residues. Germline V gene data show CDR1 as SGHTA and CDR2 as FQGNSA. The V gene lost 2 bases and the J gene lost 4 bases, with 14 bases spanning the gap. CDR3 sequence reads: CASSLLGVDITEAFF. CDR3 nucleotide sequence: TGTGCCAGCAGCTTACTTGGGGTTGATATCACTGAAGCTTTCTTT.

The CDR3, as DNA: TGCGCCAGCAGCTCCTCCCTAGGAGATACGCAGTATTTT. As protein: CASSSSLGDTQYF. V usage is TRBV5-1 and J usage is TRBJ2-3; D remains ambiguous. V was shortened by 3 bases and J by 5 bases, with 10 bases between the two germline ends. In germline, CDR1 is SGHRS, CDR2 YFSETQ. The CDR3 is made up of 13 amino acids.

The J gene is TRBJ2-5, the V gene TRBV27; 7 nucleotides align to TRBD1. The better agreement between TRBJ2-7 and the DNA end casts doubt on the J call. The CDR3 is 15 residues long. Germline assignment: CDR1 MNHEY and CDR2 SMNVEV (reference sequence). The CDR3 coding sequence is TGTGCCAGCAGTCCCTCCGGGACAGCTAGGGGCGAGCAGTACTTC. It translates to CASSPSGTARGEQYF.

This sequence joins TRBV12-3 or TRBV12-4 and TRBJ2-3, with TRBD2 matching over 8 bases. This CDR3 has 16 amino acids. The trim removed 7 bases at V and 3 bases at J, leaving 12 bases unmatched. The DNA of the CDR3 is TGTGCCAGCATAAGGACGGGAGGGCCGAAGACAGATACGCAGTATTTT. Its protein product is CASIRTGGPKTDTQYF.

The chain recombines TRBV12-3 or TRBV12-4 with TRBJ1-5; D gene unclear. This CDR3 spans 13 amino acids. V was shortened by 6 bases and J by 7 bases, with 13 bases between the two germline ends. The CDR3 DNA sequence: TGTGCCAGCAGGGGCATGGTGGGGCAGCCCCAGCATTTT. Its protein is CASRGMVGQPQHF.

This clonotype was detected only once. V and J are TRBV19 and TRBJ1-4, with a weak D call TRBD1 (5 bases). CDR1 is LNHDA and CDR2 is SQIVND in the germline V gene (reference sequence). This CDR3 has 13 amino acids. V lost 6 bases and J lost 5, with 10 bases in between. DNA of the CDR3: TGTGCCAGTAGAAGCAGGGACAATGAAAAACTGTTTTTT. Translation gives CASRSRDNEKLFF.

The V and J genes are TRBV20-1 and TRBJ2-6, with 8 nucleotides matching TRBD1. Germline V gene sequence: CDR1 DFQATT, CDR2 SNEGSKA (reference sequence). V shed 3 bases and J 0 bases; nucleotides not matched to a gene: 7. This CDR3 has 17 residues. The CDR3 DNA is TGCAGTGCTAGTAGTTTGACAGGGGACTCTGGGGCCAACGTCCTGACTTTC. Its protein product is CSASSLTGDSGANVLTF.